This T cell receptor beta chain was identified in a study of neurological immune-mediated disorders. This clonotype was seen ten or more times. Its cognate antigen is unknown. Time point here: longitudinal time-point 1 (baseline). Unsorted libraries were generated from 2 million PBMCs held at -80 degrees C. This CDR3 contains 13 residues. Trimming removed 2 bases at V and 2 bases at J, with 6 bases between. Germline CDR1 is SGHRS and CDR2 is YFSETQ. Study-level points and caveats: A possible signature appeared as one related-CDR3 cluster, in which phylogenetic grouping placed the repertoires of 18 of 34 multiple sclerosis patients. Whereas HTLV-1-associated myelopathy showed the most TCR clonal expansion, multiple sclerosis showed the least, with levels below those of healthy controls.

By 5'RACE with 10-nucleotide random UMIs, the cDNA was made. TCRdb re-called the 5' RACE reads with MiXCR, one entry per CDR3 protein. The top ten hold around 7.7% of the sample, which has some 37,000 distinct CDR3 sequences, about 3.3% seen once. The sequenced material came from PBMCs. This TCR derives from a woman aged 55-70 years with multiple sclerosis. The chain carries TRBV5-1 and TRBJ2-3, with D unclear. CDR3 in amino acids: CASSFTVTDTQYF. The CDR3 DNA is TGCGCCAGCAGCTTTACGGTCACAGATACGCAGTATTTT.